The 22 T cell receptor beta chains below were found in one sample sequenced in a study of blood T cell repertoires in COVID-19. Sequenced by immunoSEQ multiplex PCR; TCRdb stores in-frame clones only, minus some. This sample yields approximately 280,000 clones, of which roughly 85% are seen a single time; about 5% belongs to the top ten. Sample: PBMCs or T cells enriched from blood (not recorded which). The source is a man aged 40-50 years who had been exposed to COVID-19.

This chain links TRBV30 with TRBJ2-6, with a possible D match to TRBD2 (6 bases). There are 17 residues in the CDR3. Deletions cut 2 bases from V and 0 bases from J, with 14 bases between. CDR1 and CDR2 (germline): GTSNPN, SVGIG (reference sequence). The CDR3 bases are TGTGCCTGGAGTTTAGGCGGCGGGGACTCTGGGGCCAACGTCCTGACTTTC. Amino acid sequence: CAWSLGGGDSGANVLTF.

This chain uses TRBV6-5 with TRBJ1-2, with unresolved D. CDR1 MNHEY and CDR2 SVGAGI come from the germline V gene. Trimming removed 7 bases from V and 8 bases from J, with 14 bases in between. CDR3 length equals 12 residues. The CDR3 reads CASNKGGGGYTF. The CDR3, as DNA: TGTGCCAGCAATAAAGGAGGAGGCGGCTACACCTTC.

This clone has more than one count but fewer than ten. The chain couples TRBV10-1 to TRBJ2-1; possible D gene TRBD2, 5 bases. Trimming took off 4 bases at V and 1 base at J, with 8 bases between the two ends. The CDR3 has 14 amino acids. Germline values: CDR1 WNHNN, CDR2 SYGVQD (reference sequence). The CDR3 DNA is TGCGCCAGCAGTGGTAGGGAGTCCTACAATGAGCAGTTCTTC. It is translated as CASSGRESYNEQFF.

The rearrangement uses TRBV30 and TRBJ2-1; tentative D call: TRBD2 (6 bases). The germline gives CDR1 GTSNPN, CDR2 SVGIG (reference sequence). V shed 0 bases and J shed 4 bases, with 19 bases lying between them. The CDR3 is made up of 17 amino acids. The CDR3 loop is CAWSVRRGGGPYNEQFF. CDR3 DNA: TGTGCCTGGAGTGTACGGAGGGGTGGTGGTCCTTACAATGAGCAGTTCTTC. Full variable domain (remainder filled in from reference TRBV30 and TRBJ2-1): SQTIHQWPATLVQPVGSPLSLECTVEGTSNPNLYWYRQAAGRGLQLLFYSVGIGQISSEVPQNLSASRPQDRQFILSSKKLLLSDSGFYLCAWSVRRGGGPYNEQFFGPGTRLTVL.

V gene TRBV5-1 combines with J gene TRBJ1-1; 9 bases are shared with TRBD1. With 7 bases clipped from V and 4 bases from J, the junction kept 14 bases outside the gene matches. This CDR3 is 16 amino acids long. Germline lookup yields CDR1 SGHRS and CDR2 YFSETQ. The CDR3 protein is CASAPGAGTGRTEAFF. The CDR3 region has the DNA TGCGCCAGCGCCCCGGGGGCTGGGACAGGGCGCACTGAAGCTTTCTTT.

This chain joins TRBV11-2 and TRBJ1-4, with 7 bases aligning to TRBD1. CDR1 and CDR2 from the germline V gene are SGHAT and FQNNGV. There are 15 residues in the CDR3. Unmatched junction bases numbered 6, after V lost 0 bases and J lost 8 bases. CDR3 DNA sequence: TGTGCCAGCAGCTTAGAGCGGACAGGTGGCGAAAAACTGTTTTTT. Its translation is CASSLERTGGEKLFF.

V and J are TRBV2 and TRBJ1-3; 9 nucleotides align to TRBD1. The CDR3 runs to 14 residues. The germline V gene encodes CDR1 SNHLY and CDR2 FYNNEI. V was clipped by 6 bases and J by 2 bases; unmatched bases: 2. CDR3 region: CASSGDRAGNTIYF. CDR3 bases: TGTGCCAGCAGCGGGGACAGGGCTGGAAACACCATATATTTT.

The chain recombines TRBV28 with TRBJ1-4, with 9 bases lining up with TRBD1. Germline trimming cut 5 bases from V and 7 bases from J; bases unmatched to any gene: 11. This CDR3 has 16 amino acids. CDR1 MDHEN and CDR2 SYDVKM come from the germline V gene. The CDR3 nucleotides are TGTGCCAGCAGTCAGTCCGGGACAGGGAAGGGTGAAAAACTGTTTTTT. This gives the protein CASSQSGTGKGEKLFF.

The chain joins TRBV19 to TRBJ2-7; TRBD1 matches 7 bases. This CDR3 contains 14 residues. Losses at the gene ends were 3 bases for V and 2 bases for J; bases not matched to a gene: 4. Per germline, CDR1 LNHDA and CDR2 SQIVND (reference sequence). CDR3 in amino acids: CASSIQTGTYEQYF. CDR3 bases: TGTGCCAGTAGTATCCAGACAGGGACCTACGAGCAGTACTTC.

This sequence joins TRBV6-1 and TRBJ1-5; 9 positions match TRBD1. Germline V CDR1 and CDR2: MNHNS, SASEGT. The CDR3 has 16 residues. V gave up 4 bases and J gave up 6 bases; unmatched junction bases: 10. CDR3 residues: CASSALGQGTRQPQHF. As DNA, the CDR3 is TGTGCCAGCAGTGCCTTGGGACAGGGAACCCGTCAGCCCCAGCATTTT.

The chain is built from TRBV7-9 and TRBJ1-6, with a possible D match to TRBD1 (6 bases). Per germline, CDR1 SEHNR and CDR2 FQNEAQ (reference sequence). CDR3 size: 15 residues. Trimming stripped 5 bases from V and 7 bases from J, with 15 bases between. Here the CDR3 DNA reads TGTGCCAGCAGCCCAGTAGGGACATCCAATTCACCCCTCCACTTT. Encoded protein: CASSPVGTSNSPLHF.

This chain uses TRBV5-1 with TRBJ1-6, with a weak D call TRBD1 (6 bases). CDR1 and CDR2 (germline): SGHRS, YFSETQ. The CDR3 is 16 residues long. The V and J ends lost 0 bases and 10 bases respectively, with 17 bases between them. The CDR3 spells CASSLARDTRTSPLHF. The CDR3 nucleotides are TGCGCCAGCAGCTTGGCCCGGGACACCAGGACATCACCCCTCCACTTT.

This chain links TRBV12-3 or TRBV12-4 with TRBJ1-1, with D hard to call. The CDR3 extends over 12 amino acids. Trimming removed 8 bases from V and 8 bases from J, with 15 bases in between. CDR3 amino acids: CASCLRRTEAFF. CDR3 in DNA: TGTGCCAGCTGCCTACGCCGAACCGAAGCTTTCTTT.

Only one count was recorded for this clone. V and J are TRBV29-1 and TRBJ2-5; D is perhaps TRBD1 (6 bases). The V and J ends lost 7 bases and 4 bases respectively, with 13 bases between them. Germline CDR1 SQVTM, CDR2 ANQGSEA. The CDR3 contains 12 residues. The CDR3: CSAAGVGETQYF. DNA of the CDR3: TGCAGCGCTGCAGGGGTCGGAGAGACCCAGTACTTC. The full variable domain, rest sourced from reference TRBV29-1 and TRBJ2-5, is SAVISQKPSRDICQRGTSLTIQCQVDSQVTMMFWYRQQPGQSLTLIATANQGSEATYESGFVIDKFPISRPNLTFSTLTVSNMSPEDSSIYLCSAAGVGETQYFGPGTRLLVL.

This chain links TRBV5-4 with TRBJ1-2; TRBD1 matches at 10 bases. Germline-derived CDR1 and CDR2 are SGHNT and YYREEE (reference sequence). The CDR3 is made up of 16 amino acids. The J segment lost 0 bases and the V segment lost 6 bases, leaving 8 bases of the junction unmatched. The CDR3 DNA reads as TGTGCCAGCAACCGACAGGGGGCCAGAGCTAACTATGGCTACACCTTC. Translated, it gives CASNRQGARANYGYTF.

The genes are TRBV30 and TRBJ1-2, with 8 bases identical to TRBD1. The J segment lost 4 bases and the V segment lost 2 bases, leaving 9 bases of the junction unmatched. Germline V gene sequence: CDR1 GTSNPN, CDR2 SVGIG (reference sequence). CDR3 length equals 15 residues. CDR3 nucleotides: TGTGCCTGGAGTACAGACAGGGGTGCTTCCTATGGCTACACCTTC. This sequence encodes CAWSTDRGASYGYTF.

This chain connects TRBV7-9 to TRBJ2-1; maybe TRBD1 (6 bases). CDR3 length equals 13 residues. V lost 5 bases and J 10 bases, leaving 15 bases between the germline ends. Germline V gene sequence: CDR1 SEHNR, CDR2 FQNEAQ (reference sequence). In DNA form, the CDR3 reads TGTGCCAGCAGCAACCGGGACACCGAGGAGCAGTTCTTC. It encodes CASSNRDTEEQFF.

The chain has TRBV9 and TRBJ2-1; TRBD1 matches 7 bases. V lost 2 bases, J lost 6 bases, and 2 bases stayed unmatched. CDR3 size: 13 residues. In germline, CDR1 is SGDLS, CDR2 YYNGEE. The CDR3 DNA reads as TGTGCCAGCAGCGTGCGACAGGGCAATGAGCAGTTCTTC. The encoded protein is CASSVRQGNEQFF.

The chain carries TRBV5-1 and TRBJ2-7, with TRBD2 matching 10 bases. The CDR3 runs 15 residues. The V segment lost 4 bases and the J segment 3 bases; nucleotides outside the gene matches: 7. Germline V lookup: CDR1 SGHRS, CDR2 YFSETQ. This chain's CDR3 is CASSVGSGRLYEQYF. CDR3 bases: TGCGCCAGCAGCGTTGGTAGCGGGAGGCTCTACGAGCAGTACTTC.

The chain has TRBV7-3 and TRBJ1-1; D gene ambiguous. Germline values: CDR1 SGHTA, CDR2 FQGTGA. Trimming shortened V by 5 bases and J by 1 base, and 14 bases separated the two germline ends. The CDR3 spans 15 residues. CDR3 coding DNA: TGTGCCAGCAGCCCTAGCCCTACCTCGAACACTGAAGCTTTCTTT. It yields the protein CASSPSPTSNTEAFF.

V usage is TRBV7-6 and J usage is TRBJ2-3; D gene uncertain. V was cut by 5 bases and J by 2 bases, with 14 bases left in between. The germline gives CDR1 SGHVS, CDR2 FNYEAQ. The CDR3 loop spans 15 amino acids. CDR3 DNA sequence: TGTGCCAGCAGCCCGTCGGAGTTAATCACAGATACGCAGTATTTT. This codes for CASSPSELITDTQYF.

This rearrangement joins TRBV6-5 to TRBJ2-3, with TRBD1 identical over 7 bases. With V trimmed by 6 bases and J by 2 bases, 5 bases remained unmatched. There are 14 residues in the CDR3. CDR1 and CDR2 from the germline V gene are MNHEY and SVGAGI. This CDR3 is CASSRGQYTDTQYF. The CDR3 nucleotides read TGTGCCAGCAGCCGGGGACAGTACACAGATACGCAGTATTTT.